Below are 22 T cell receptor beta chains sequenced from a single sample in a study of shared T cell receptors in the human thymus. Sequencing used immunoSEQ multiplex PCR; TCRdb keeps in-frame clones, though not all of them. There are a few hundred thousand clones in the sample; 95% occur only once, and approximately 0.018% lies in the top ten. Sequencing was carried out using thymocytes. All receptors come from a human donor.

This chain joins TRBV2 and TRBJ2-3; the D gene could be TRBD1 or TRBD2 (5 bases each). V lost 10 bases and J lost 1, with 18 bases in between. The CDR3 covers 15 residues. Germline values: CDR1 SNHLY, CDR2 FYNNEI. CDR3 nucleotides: TGTGCCAACCCCGGGGCAGGCGCCCGCACAGATACGCAGTATTTT. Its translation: CANPGAGARTDTQYF.

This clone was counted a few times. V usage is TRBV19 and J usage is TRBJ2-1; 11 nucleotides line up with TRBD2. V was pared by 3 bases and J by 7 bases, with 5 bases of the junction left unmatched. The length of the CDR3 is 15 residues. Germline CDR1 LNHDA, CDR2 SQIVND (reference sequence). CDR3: CASSIILAGVNEQFF. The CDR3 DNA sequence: TGTGCCAGTAGTATTATACTAGCGGGAGTTAATGAGCAGTTCTTC.

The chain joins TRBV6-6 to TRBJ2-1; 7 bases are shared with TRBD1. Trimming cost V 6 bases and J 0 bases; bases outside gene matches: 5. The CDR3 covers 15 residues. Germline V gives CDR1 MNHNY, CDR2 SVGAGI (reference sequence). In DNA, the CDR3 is TGTGCCAGCAGCCGCCGGGACAGCTCCTACAATGAGCAGTTCTTC. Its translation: CASSRRDSSYNEQFF.

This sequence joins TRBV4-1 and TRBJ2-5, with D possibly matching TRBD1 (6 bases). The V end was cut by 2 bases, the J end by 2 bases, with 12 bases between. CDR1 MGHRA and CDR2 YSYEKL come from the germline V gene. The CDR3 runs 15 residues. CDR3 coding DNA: TGCGCCAGCAGCCAAAATAAGACAGGTCAAGAGACCCAGTACTTC. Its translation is CASSQNKTGQETQYF.

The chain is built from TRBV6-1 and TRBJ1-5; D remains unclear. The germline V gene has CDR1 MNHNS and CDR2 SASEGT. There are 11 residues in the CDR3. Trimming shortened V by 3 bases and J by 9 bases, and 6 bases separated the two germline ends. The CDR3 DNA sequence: TGTGCCAGCAGTGATTGTGCGCCCCAGCATTTT. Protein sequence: CASSDCAPQHF.

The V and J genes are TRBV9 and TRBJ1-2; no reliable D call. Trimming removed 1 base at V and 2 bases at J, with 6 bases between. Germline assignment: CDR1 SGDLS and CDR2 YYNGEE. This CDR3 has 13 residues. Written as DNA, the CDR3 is TGTGCCAGCAGCGTACTACAGAACTATGGCTACACCTTC. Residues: CASSVLQNYGYTF.

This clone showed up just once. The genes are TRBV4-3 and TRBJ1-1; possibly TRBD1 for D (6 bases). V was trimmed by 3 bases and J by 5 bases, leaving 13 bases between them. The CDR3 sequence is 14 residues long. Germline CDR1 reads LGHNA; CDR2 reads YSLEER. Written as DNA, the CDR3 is TGCGCCAGCAGCCATTACGGGGGGCGGACTGAAGCTTTCTTT. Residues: CASSHYGGRTEAFF.

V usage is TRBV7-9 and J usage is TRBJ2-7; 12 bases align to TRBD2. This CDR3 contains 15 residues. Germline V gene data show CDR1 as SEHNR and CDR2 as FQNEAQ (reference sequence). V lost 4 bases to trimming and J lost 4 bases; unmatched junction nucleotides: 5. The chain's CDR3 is CASSSPGTSGYEQYF. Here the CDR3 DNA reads TGTGCCAGCAGCTCGCCCGGGACTAGCGGGTACGAGCAGTACTTC.

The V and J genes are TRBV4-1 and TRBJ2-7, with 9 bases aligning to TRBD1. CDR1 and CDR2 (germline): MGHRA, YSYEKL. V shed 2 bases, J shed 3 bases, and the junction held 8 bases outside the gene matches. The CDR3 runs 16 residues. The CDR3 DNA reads TGCGCCAGCAGCCAACTTCCGGGACAGGGAGACTACGAGCAGTACTTC. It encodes CASSQLPGQGDYEQYF.

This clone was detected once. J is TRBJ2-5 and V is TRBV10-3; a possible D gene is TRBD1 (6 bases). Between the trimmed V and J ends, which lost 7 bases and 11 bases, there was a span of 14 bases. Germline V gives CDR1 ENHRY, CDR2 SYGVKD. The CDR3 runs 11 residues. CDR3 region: CAINIGGEQYF. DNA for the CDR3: TGTGCCATCAATATAGGGGGAGAGCAGTACTTC.

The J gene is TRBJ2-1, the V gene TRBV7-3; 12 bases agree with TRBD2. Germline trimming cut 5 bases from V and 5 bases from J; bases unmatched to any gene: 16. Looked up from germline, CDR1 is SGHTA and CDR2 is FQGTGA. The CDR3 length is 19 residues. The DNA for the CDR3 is TGTGCCAGCAGCACCGCTAGCGGGAGGGCCTCGTTCGCGCACAATGAGCAGTTCTTC. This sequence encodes CASSTASGRASFAHNEQFF.

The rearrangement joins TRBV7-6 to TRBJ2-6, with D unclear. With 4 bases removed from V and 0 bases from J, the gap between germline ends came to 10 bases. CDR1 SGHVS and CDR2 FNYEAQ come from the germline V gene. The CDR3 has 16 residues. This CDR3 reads CASSSGRISGANVLTF. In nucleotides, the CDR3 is TGTGCCAGCAGCTCGGGTCGGATCTCTGGGGCCAACGTCCTGACTTTC.

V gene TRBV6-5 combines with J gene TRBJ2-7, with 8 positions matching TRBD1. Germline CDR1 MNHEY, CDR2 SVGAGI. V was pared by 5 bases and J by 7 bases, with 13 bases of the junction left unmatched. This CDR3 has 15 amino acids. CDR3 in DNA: TGTGCCAGCAGTCCAGGGGGGACAGGTCTTGAAGAGCAGTACTTC. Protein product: CASSPGGTGLEEQYF.

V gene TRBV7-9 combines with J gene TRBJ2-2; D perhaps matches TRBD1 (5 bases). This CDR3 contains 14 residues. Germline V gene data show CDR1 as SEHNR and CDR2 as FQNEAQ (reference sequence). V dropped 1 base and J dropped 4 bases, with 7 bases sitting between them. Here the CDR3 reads CASSLDRSTGELFF. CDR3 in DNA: TGTGCCAGCAGCTTAGACAGGAGCACCGGGGAGCTGTTTTTT.

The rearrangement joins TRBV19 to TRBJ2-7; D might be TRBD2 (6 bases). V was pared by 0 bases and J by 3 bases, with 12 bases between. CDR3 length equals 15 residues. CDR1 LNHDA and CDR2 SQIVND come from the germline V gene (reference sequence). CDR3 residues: CASSIEGDSFYEQYF. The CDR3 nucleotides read TGTGCCAGTAGTATAGAGGGGGACTCCTTCTACGAGCAGTACTTC.

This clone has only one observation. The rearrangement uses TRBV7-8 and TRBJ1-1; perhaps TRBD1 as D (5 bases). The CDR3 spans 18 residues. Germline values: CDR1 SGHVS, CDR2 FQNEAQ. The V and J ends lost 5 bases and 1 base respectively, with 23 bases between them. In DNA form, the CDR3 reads TGTGCCAGCAGCCCTCCTCCCGAAATGGGGGGTTCGAACACTGAAGCTTTCTTT. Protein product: CASSPPPEMGGSNTEAFF.

The CDR3 coding sequence is TGTGCCAGCAGACAAGGGACAGGGGAGCTTAACTATGGCTACACCTTC. It specifies CASRQGTGELNYGYTF. The chain employs TRBV28 and TRBJ1-2; 10 bases are a match to TRBD1. CDR3 length: 16 amino acids. The germline V gene encodes CDR1 MDHEN and CDR2 SYDVKM. V trimming: 6 bases; J trimming: 1 base; junction bases outside the gene matches: 8.

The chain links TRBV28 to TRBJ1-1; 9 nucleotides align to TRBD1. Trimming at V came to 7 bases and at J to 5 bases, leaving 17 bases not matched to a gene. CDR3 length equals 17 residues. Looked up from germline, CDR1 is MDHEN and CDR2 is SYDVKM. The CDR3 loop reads CASTQEMDRGIVTEAFF. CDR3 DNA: TGTGCCAGCACCCAAGAGATGGACAGGGGTATAGTAACTGAAGCTTTCTTT.

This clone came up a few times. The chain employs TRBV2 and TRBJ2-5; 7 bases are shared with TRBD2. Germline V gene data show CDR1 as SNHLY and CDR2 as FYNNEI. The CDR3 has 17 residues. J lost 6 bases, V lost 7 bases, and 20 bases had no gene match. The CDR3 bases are TGTGCCAGCACCCGAAAAGGCGGGAGTAGGGTGGTGAAGACCCAGTACTTC. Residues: CASTRKGGSRVVKTQYF.

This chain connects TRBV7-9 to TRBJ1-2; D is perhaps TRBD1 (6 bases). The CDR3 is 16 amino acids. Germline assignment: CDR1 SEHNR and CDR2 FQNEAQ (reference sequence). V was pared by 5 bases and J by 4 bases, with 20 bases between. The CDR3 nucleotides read TGTGCCAGCAGCATCCTACACCGACAGGATCGCTATGGCTACACCTTC. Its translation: CASSILHRQDRYGYTF.

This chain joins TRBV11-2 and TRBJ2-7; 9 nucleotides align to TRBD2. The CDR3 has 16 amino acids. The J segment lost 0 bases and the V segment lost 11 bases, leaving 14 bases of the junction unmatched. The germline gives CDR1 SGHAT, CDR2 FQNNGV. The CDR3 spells CALSRASGRPSYEQYF. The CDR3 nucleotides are TGTGCCTTAAGTAGGGCAAGCGGGAGGCCCTCCTACGAGCAGTACTTC.

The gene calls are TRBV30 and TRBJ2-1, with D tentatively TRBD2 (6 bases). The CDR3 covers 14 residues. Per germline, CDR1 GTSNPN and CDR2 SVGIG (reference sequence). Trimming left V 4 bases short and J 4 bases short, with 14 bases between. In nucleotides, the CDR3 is TGTGCCTGGAAGGGCCATGGGGGGTACAATGAGCAGTTCTTC. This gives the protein CAWKGHGGYNEQFF.